The subject of this entry is one T cell receptor beta chain. This record comes from a study of blood T cell repertoires in COVID-19. Study-level information: There were acute and convalescent COVID-19 samples, and they came from the United States, Italy and Spain.

Using immunoSEQ multiplex PCR, the repertoire was profiled, and TCRdb retains in-frame clones only, with some absent. This table holds about 190,000 clones, approximately 79% found once. The origin of this receptor is a woman aged 45-60 years with acute or convalescent COVID-19. Sequencing was carried out using peripheral blood.

The CDR3 is CSASGTDTQYF. In DNA form, the CDR3 reads TGCAGTGCGTCGGGGACAGATACGCAGTATTTT. The chain carries TRBV20-1 and TRBJ2-3, with a possible D match to TRBD2 (5 bases). V shed 6 bases and J shed 3 bases, with 7 bases lying between them. Germline CDR1 DFQATT, CDR2 SNEGSKA (reference sequence). This CDR3 has 11 residues.